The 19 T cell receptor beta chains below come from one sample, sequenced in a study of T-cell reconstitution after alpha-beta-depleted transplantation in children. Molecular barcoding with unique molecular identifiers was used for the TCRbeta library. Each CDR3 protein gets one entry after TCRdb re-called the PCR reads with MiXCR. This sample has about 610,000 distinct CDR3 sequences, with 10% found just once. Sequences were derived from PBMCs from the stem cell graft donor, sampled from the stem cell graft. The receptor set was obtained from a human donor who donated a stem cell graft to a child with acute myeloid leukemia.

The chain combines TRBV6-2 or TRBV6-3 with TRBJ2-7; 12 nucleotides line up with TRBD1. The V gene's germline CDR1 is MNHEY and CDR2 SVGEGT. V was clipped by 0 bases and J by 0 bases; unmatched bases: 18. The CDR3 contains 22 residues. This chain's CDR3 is CASSYSLPTAPGQGASSYEQYF. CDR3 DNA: TGTGCCAGCAGTTACTCGCTGCCTACAGCACCGGGACAGGGGGCGAGCTCCTACGAGCAGTACTTC.

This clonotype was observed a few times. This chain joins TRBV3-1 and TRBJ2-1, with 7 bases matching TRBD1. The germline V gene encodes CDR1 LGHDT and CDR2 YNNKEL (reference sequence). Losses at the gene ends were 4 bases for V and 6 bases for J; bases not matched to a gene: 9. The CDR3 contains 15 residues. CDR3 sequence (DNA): TGTGCCAGCAGCCCCCCGGGACAGATTATCAATGAGCAGTTCTTC. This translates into CASSPPGQIINEQFF.

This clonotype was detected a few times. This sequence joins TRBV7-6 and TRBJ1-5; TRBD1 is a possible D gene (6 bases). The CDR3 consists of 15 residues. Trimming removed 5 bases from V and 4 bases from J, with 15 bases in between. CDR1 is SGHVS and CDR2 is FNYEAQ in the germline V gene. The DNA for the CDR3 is TGTGCCAGCAGCCCCCTGGGGGCAGGGAATCAGCCCCAGCATTTT. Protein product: CASSPLGAGNQPQHF. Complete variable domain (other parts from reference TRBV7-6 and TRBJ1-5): GAGVSQSPRYKVTKRGQDVALRCDPISGHVSLYWYRQALGQGPEFLTYFNYEAQQDKSGLPNDRFSAERPEGSISTLTIQRTEQRDSAMYRCASSPLGAGNQPQHFGDGTRLSIL.

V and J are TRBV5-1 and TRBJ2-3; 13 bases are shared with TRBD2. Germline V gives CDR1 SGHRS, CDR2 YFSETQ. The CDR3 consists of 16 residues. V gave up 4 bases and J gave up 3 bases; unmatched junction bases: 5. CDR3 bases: TGCGCCAGCAGCATCTGGACTAGCGGGAGTACAGATACGCAGTATTTT. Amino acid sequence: CASSIWTSGSTDTQYF.

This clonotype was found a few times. The CDR3 here is CSPYSTSGRGTSYNEQFF. DNA for the CDR3: TGCAGTCCTTATAGTACTAGCGGGAGGGGTACTTCCTACAATGAGCAGTTCTTC. The chain uses TRBV20-1 and TRBJ2-1, with 13 bases matching TRBD2. Trimming cost V 8 bases and J 1 base; bases outside gene matches: 14. This CDR3 contains 18 residues. Looked up from germline, CDR1 is DFQATT and CDR2 is SNEGSKA (reference sequence).

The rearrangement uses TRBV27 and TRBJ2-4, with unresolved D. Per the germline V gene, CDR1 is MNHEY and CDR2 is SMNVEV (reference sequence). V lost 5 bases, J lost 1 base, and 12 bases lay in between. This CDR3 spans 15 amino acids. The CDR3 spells CASSPPERAKNIQYF. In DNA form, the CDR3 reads TGTGCCAGCAGTCCACCAGAACGGGCCAAAAACATTCAGTACTTC.

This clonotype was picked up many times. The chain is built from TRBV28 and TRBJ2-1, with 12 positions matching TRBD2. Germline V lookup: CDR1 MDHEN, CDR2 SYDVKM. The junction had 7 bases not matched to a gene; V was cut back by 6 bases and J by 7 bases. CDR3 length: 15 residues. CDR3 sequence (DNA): TGTGCCAGCAGGCCGACTAGCGGGAGAACAAATGAGCAGTTCTTC. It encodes CASRPTSGRTNEQFF.

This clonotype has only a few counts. The CDR3: CASTANSGSRDEQFF. Written as DNA, the CDR3 is TGTGCCAGCACCGCGAATAGCGGGAGCCGGGATGAGCAGTTCTTC. This sequence joins TRBV7-9 and TRBJ2-1; 9 positions match TRBD2. The ends lost 7 bases at V and 8 bases at J; junction bases unmatched: 12. CDR1 SEHNR and CDR2 FQNEAQ come from the germline V gene (reference sequence). There are 15 residues in the CDR3. The entire variable domain, with the rest obtained from reference TRBV7-9 and TRBJ2-1, is as follows: DTGVSQNPRHKITKRGQNVTFRCDPISEHNRLYWYRQTLGQGPEFLTYFQNEAQLEKSRLLSDRFSAERPKGSFSTLEIQRTEQGDSAMYLCASTANSGSRDEQFFGPGTRLTVL.

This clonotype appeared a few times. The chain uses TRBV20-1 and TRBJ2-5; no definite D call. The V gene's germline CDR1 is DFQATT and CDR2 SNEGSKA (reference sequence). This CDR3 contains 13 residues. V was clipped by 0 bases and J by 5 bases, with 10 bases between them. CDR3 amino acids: CSARDYRTETQYF. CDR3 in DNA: TGCAGTGCTAGAGATTACCGGACGGAGACCCAGTACTTC.

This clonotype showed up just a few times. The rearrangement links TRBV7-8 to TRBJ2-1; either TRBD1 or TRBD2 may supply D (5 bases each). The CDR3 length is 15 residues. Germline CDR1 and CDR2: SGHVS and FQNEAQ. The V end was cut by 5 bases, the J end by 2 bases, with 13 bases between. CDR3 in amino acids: CASSGRRGTYNEQFF. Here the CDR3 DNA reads TGTGCCAGCAGCGGTCGTCGGGGCACCTACAATGAGCAGTTCTTC.

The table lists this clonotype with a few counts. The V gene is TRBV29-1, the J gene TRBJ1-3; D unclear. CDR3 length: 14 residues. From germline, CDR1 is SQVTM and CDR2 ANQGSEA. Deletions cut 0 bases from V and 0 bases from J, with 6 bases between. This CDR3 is CSVEDGRSGNTIYF. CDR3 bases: TGCAGCGTTGAAGACGGGCGCTCTGGAAACACCATATATTTT.

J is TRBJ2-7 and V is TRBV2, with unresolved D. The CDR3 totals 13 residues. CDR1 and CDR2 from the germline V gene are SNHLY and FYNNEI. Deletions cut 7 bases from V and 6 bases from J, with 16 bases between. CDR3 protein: CASTESVSGEQYF. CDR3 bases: TGTGCCAGCACCGAAAGTGTCTCGGGCGAGCAGTACTTC.

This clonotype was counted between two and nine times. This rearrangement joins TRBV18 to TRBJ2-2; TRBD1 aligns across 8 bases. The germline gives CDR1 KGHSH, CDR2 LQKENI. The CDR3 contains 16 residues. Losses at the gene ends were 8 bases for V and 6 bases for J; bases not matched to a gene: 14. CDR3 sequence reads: CASGSQGAVFAGELFF. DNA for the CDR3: TGTGCCAGCGGATCTCAGGGGGCGGTGTTCGCCGGGGAGCTGTTTTTT.

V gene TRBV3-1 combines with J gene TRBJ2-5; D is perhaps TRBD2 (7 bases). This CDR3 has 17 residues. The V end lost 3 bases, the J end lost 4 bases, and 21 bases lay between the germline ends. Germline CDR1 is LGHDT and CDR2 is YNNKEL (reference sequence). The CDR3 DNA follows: TGTGCCAGCAGCCACCCTGGGGGGGCGGGGACGCGAGAGACCCAGTACTTC. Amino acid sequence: CASSHPGGAGTRETQYF.

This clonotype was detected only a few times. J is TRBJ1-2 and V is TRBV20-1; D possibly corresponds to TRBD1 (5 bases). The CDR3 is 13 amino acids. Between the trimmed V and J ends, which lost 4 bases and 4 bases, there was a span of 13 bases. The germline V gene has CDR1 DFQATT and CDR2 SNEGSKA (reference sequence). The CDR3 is CSAIGVIGYGYTF. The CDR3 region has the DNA TGCAGTGCTATAGGGGTAATAGGCTATGGCTACACCTTC.

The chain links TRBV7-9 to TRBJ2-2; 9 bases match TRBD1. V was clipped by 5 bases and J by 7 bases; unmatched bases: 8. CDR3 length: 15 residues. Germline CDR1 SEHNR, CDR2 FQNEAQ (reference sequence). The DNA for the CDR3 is TGTGCCAGCAGCACTCGGACAGGGGTCGTCGGGGAGCTGTTTTTT. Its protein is CASSTRTGVVGELFF.

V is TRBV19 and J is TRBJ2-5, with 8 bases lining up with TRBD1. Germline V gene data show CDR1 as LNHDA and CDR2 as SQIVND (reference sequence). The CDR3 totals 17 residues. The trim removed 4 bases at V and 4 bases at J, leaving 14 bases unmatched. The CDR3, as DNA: TGTGCCAGTAGTACCCCGGACGAGGCAGGGGGCAGAGAGACCCAGTACTTC. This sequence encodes CASSTPDEAGGRETQYF.

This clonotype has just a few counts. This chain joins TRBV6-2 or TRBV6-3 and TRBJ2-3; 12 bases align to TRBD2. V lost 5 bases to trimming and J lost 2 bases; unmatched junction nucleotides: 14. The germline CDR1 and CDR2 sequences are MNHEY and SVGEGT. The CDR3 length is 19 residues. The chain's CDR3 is CASSKDLAGGPRNTDTQYF. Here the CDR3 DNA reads TGTGCCAGCAGTAAGGACCTAGCGGGAGGGCCGCGGAACACAGATACGCAGTATTTT.

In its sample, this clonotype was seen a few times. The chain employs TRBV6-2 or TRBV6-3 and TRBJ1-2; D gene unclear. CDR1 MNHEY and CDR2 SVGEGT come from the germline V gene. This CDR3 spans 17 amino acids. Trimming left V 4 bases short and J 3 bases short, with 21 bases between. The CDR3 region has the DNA TGTGCCAGCAGTTCCACCCTTGAAGGGAGGGCCGACTATGGCTACACCTTC. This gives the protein CASSSTLEGRADYGYTF.